Here is one TCR beta chain with its context. Germline values: CDR1 LNHDA, CDR2 SQIVND (reference sequence). The CDR3 length is 14 residues. V lost 3 bases, J lost 0 bases, and 9 bases lay in between. Libraries were prepared by immunoSEQ multiplex PCR; TCRdb keeps only in-frame clonotypes and omits some of them. The table includes 60,000 to 70,000 clones, about 91% detected once. Three pembrolizumab responders had their TCRs sequenced. The sample is drawn from a study of PD-1 blockade in mismatch repair-deficient tumors. The genes are TRBV19 and TRBJ2-7, with unresolved D. The source is an adult with mismatch repair-deficient cancer. Specimen: peripheral blood, collected 52 weeks after starting pembrolizumab. The CDR3 region is CASSISLSSYEQYF. DNA for the CDR3: TGTGCCAGTAGTATTAGCCTTAGCTCCTACGAGCAGTACTTC.